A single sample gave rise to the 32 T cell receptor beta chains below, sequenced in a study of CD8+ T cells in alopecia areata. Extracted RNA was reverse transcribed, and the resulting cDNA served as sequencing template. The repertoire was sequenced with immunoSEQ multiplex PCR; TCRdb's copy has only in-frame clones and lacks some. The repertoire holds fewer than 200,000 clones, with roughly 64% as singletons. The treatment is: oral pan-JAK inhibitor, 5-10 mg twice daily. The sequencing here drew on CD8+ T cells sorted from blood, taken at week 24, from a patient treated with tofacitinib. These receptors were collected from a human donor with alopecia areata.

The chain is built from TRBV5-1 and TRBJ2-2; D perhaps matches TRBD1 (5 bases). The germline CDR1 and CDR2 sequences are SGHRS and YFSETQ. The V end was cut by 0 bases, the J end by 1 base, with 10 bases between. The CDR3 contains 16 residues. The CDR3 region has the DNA TGCGCCAGCAGCTTGGTGGGGCCCGGGAACACCGGGGAGCTGTTTTTT. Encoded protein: CASSLVGPGNTGELFF. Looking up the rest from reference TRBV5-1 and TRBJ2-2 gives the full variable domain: KAGVTQTPRYLIKTRGQQVTLSCSPISGHRSVSWYQQTPGQGLQFLFEYFSETQRNKGNFPGRFSGRQFSNSRSEMNVSTLELGDSALYLCASSLVGPGNTGELFFGEGSRLTVL.

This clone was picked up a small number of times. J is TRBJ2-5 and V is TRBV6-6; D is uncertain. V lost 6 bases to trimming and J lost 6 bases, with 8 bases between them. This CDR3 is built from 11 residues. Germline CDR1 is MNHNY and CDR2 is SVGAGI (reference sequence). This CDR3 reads CASSDGKTQYF. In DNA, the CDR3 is TGTGCCAGCAGCGATGGAAAGACCCAGTACTTC.

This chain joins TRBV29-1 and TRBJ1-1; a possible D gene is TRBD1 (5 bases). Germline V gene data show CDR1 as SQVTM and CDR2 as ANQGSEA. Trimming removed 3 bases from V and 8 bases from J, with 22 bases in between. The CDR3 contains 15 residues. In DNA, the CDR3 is TGCAGCGTTGACTCGGGCCGGGGGACCTCATCGGAAGCTTTCTTT. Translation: CSVDSGRGTSSEAFF. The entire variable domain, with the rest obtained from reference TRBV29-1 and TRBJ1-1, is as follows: SAVISQKPSRDICQRGTSLTIQCQVDSQVTMMFWYRQQPGQSLTLIATANQGSEATYESGFVIDKFPISRPNLTFSTLTVSNMSPEDSSIYLCSVDSGRGTSSEAFFGQGTRLTVV.

The CDR3 loop is CASIADRGKGAFF. DNA of the CDR3: TGTGCCAGCATCGCTGACAGGGGGAAGGGAGCTTTCTTT. The chain couples TRBV7-9 to TRBJ1-1; 9 nucleotides agree with TRBD1. The trim removed 7 bases at V and 10 bases at J, leaving 10 bases unmatched. Germline V gene lookup returns CDR1 SEHNR and CDR2 FQNEAQ (reference sequence). The CDR3 is 13 residues long.

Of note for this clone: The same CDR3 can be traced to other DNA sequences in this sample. The CDR3 DNA is TGTGCCAGTAGTATAAGTCGCACTGAAGCTTTCTTT. It encodes CASSISRTEAFF. The chain is built from TRBV19 and TRBJ1-1; D ambiguous. Germline loops: CDR1 LNHDA, CDR2 SQIVND (reference sequence). The CDR3 extends over 12 amino acids. V was pared by 2 bases and J by 4 bases, with 5 bases between.

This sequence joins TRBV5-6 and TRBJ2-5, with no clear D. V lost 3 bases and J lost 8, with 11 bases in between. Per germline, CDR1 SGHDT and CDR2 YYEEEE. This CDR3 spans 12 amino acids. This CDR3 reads CASSYSPYTQYF. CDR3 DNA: TGTGCCAGCAGCTACAGCCCCTATACCCAGTACTTC.

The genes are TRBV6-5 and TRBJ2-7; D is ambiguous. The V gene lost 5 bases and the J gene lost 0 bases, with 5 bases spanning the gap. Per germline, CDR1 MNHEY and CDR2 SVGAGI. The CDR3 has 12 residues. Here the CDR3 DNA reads TGTGCCAGCAGTGTGAACTCCTACGAGCAGTACTTC. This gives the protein CASSVNSYEQYF.

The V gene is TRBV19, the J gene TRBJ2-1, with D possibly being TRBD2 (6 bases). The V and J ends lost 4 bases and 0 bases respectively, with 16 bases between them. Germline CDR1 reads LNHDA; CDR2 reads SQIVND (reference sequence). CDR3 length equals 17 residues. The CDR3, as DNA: TGTGCCAGTAGTACTCGGCGGGGCGCAGACTCCTACAATGAGCAGTTCTTC. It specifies CASSTRRGADSYNEQFF.

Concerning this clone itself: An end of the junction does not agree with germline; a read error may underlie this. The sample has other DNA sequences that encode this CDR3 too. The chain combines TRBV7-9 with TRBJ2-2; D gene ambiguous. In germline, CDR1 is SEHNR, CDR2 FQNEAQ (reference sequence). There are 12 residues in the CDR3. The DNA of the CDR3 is TGTGCCAGCAGCCCGAAGACCGGGGAGCTGTTTTTT. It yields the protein CASSPKTGELFF.

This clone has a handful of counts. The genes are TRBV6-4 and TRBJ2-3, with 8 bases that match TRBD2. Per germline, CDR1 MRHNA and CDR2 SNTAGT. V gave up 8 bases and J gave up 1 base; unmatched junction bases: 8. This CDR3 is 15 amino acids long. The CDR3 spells CASRRLAGGTDTQYF. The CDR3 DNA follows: TGTGCCAGCCGCCGCCTAGCGGGTGGCACAGATACGCAGTATTTT.

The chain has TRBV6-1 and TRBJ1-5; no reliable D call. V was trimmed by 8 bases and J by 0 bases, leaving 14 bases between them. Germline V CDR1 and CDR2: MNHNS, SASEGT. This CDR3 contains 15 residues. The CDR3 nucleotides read TGTGCCAGCTGGGCAGAGCGCACTAGCAATCAGCCCCAGCATTTT. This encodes CASWAERTSNQPQHF.

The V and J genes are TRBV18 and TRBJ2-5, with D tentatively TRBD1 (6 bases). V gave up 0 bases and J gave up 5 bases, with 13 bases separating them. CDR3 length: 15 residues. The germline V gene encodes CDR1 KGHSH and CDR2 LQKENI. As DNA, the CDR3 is TGTGCCAGCTCACCACCCGCAGGGGTTATGGAGACCCAGTACTTC. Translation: CASSPPAGVMETQYF. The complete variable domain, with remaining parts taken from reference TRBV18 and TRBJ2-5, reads NAGVMQNPRHLVRRRGQEARLRCSPMKGHSHVYWYRQLPEEGLKFMVYLQKENIIDESGMPKERFSAEFPKEGPSILRIQQVVRGDSAAYFCASSPPAGVMETQYFGPGTRLLVL.

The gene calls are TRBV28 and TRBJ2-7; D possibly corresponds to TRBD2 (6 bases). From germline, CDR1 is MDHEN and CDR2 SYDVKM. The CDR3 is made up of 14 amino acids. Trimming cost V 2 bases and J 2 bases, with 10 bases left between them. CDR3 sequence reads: CASSLVGGPYEQYF. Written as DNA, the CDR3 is TGTGCCAGCAGTTTAGTCGGGGGTCCCTACGAGCAGTACTTC.

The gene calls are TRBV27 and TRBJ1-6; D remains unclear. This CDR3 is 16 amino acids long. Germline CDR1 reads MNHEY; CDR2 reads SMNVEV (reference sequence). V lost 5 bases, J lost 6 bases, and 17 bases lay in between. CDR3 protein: CASSLTRPHPNSPLHF. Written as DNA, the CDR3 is TGTGCCAGCAGTCTCACTCGACCCCACCCTAATTCACCCCTCCACTTT.

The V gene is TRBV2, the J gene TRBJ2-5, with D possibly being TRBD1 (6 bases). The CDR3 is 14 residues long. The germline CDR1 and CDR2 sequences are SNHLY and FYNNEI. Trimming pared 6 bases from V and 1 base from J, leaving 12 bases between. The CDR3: CASRPTGTQETQYF. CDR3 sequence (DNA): TGTGCCAGCAGGCCCACAGGGACCCAAGAGACCCAGTACTTC.

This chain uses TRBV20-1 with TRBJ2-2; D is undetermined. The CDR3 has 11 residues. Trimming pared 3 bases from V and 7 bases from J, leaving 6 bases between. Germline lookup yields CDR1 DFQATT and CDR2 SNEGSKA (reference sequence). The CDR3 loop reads CSARYSGELFF. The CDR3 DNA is TGCAGTGCTAGGTACAGCGGGGAGCTGTTTTTT.

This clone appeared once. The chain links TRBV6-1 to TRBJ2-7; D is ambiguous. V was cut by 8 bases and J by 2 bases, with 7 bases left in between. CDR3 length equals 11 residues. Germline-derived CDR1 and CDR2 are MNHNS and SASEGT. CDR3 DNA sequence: TGTGCCAGCGATACGACCTACGAGCAGTACTTC. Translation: CASDTTYEQYF.

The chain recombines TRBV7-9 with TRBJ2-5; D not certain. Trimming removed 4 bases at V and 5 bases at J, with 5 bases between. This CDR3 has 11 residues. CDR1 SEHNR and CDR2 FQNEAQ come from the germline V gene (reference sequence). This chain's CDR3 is CASSSGETQYF. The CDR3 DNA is TGTGCCAGCAGCTCCGGGGAGACCCAGTACTTC.

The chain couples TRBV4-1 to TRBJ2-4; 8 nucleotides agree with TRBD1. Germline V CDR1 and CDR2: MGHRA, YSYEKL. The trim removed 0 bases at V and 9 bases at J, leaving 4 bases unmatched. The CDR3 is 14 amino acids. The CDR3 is CASSQDQGQGIQYF. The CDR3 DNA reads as TGCGCCAGCAGCCAAGATCAAGGACAGGGCATTCAGTACTTC.

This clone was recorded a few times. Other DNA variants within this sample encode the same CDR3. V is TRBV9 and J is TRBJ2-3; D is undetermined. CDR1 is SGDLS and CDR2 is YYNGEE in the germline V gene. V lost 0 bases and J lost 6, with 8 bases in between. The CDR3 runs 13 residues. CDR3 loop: CASSVEVPDTQYF. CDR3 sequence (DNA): TGTGCCAGCAGCGTAGAGGTCCCTGATACGCAGTATTTT.

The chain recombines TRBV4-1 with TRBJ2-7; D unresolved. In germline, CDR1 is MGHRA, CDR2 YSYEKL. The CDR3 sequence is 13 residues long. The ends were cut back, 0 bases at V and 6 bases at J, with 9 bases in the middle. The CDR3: CASSQEGSSEQYF. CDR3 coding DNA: TGCGCCAGCAGCCAAGAGGGAAGCTCCGAGCAGTACTTC.

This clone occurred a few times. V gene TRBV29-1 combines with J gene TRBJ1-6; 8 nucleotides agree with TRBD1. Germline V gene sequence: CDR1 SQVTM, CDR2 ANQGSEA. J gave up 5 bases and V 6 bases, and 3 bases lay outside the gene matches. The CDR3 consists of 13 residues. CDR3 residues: CSVVTGDNSPLHF. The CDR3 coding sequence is TGCAGCGTGGTGACAGGGGATAATTCACCCCTCCACTTT.

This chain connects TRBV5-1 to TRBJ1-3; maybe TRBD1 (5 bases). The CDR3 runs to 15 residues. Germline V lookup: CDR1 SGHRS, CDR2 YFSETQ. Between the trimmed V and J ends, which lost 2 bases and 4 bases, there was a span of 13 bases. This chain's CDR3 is CASSFSSGLGNTIYF. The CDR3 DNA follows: TGCGCCAGCAGCTTTTCGTCAGGGTTGGGAAACACCATATATTTT.

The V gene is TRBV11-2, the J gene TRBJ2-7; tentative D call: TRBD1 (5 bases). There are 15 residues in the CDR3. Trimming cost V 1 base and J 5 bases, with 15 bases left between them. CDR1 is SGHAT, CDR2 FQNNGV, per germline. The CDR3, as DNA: TGTGCCAGCAGCTTAGGGGCTGGCAGGGTACACGAGCAGTACTTC. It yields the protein CASSLGAGRVHEQYF.

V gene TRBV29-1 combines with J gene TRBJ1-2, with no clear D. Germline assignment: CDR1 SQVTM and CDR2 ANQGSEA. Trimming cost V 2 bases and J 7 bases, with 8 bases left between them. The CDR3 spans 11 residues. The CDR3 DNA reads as TGCAGCGTTGAATCCAGGACTGGCTACACCTTC. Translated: CSVESRTGYTF. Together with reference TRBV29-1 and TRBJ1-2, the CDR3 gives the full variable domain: SAVISQKPSRDICQRGTSLTIQCQVDSQVTMMFWYRQQPGQSLTLIATANQGSEATYESGFVIDKFPISRPNLTFSTLTVSNMSPEDSSIYLCSVESRTGYTFGSGTRLTVV.

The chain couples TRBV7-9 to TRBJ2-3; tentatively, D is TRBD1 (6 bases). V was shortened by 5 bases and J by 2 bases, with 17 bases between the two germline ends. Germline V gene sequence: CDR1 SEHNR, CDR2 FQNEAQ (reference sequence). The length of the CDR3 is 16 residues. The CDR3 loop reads CASSTWDNLLTDTQYF. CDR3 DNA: TGTGCCAGCAGCACTTGGGACAACTTACTCACAGATACGCAGTATTTT.

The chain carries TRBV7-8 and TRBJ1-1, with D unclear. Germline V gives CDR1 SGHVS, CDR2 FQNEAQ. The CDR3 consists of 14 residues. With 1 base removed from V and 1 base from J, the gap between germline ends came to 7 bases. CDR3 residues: CASSLGRRNTEAFF. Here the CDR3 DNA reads TGTGCCAGCAGCTTAGGCCGCAGGAACACTGAAGCTTTCTTT. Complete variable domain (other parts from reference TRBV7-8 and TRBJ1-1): GAGVSQSPRYKVAKRGQDVALRCDPISGHVSLFWYQQALGQGPEFLTYFQNEAQLDKSGLPSDRFFAERPEGSVSTLKIQRTQQEDSAVYLCASSLGRRNTEAFFGQGTRLTVV.

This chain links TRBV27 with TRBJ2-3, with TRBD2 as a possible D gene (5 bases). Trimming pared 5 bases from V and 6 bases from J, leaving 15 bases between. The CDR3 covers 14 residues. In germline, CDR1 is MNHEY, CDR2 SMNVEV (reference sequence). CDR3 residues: CASSVMRAADTQYF. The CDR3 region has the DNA TGTGCCAGCAGTGTCATGAGGGCGGCCGATACGCAGTATTTT.

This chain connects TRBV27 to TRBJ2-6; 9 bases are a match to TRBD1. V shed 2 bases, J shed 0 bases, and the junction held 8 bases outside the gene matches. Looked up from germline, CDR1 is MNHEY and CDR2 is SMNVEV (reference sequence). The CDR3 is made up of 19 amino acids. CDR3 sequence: CASSLARDRARSGANVLTF. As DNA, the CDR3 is TGTGCCAGCAGTTTAGCCCGGGACAGGGCCCGCTCTGGGGCCAACGTCCTGACTTTC. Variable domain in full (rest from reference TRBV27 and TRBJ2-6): EAQVTQNPRYLITVTGKKLTVTCSQNMNHEYMSWYRQDPGLGLRQIYYSMNVEVTDKGDVPEGYKVSRKEKRNFPLILESPSPNQTSLYFCASSLARDRARSGANVLTFGAGSRLTVL.

Written as DNA, the CDR3 is TGTGCCAGCAGCCAATCAGCGGGGGGTAACACCGGGGAGCTGTTTTTT. This translates into CASSQSAGGNTGELFF. The rearrangement links TRBV4-2 to TRBJ2-2; 9 nucleotides line up with TRBD2. Trimming removed 2 bases from V and 2 bases from J; junction bases left unmatched: 3. From germline, CDR1 is LGHNA and CDR2 YNFKEQ. The CDR3 length is 16 residues.

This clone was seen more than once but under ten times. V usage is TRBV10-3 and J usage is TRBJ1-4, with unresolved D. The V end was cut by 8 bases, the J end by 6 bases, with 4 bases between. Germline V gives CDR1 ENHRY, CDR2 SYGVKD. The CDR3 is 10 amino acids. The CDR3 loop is CAIAYEKLFF. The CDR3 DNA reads TGTGCCATCGCTTATGAAAAACTGTTTTTT.

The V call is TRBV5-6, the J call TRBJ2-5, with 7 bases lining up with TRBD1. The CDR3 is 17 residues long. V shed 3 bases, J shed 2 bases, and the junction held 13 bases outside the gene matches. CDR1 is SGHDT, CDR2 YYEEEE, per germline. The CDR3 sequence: CASSYDRAALQQETQYF. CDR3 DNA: TGTGCCAGCAGCTACGACAGGGCGGCCCTACAACAAGAGACCCAGTACTTC.